This T cell receptor beta chain was retrieved from a study of patients and donors after allogeneic stem cell transplantation. V dropped 5 bases and J dropped 2; count of bases not matched to a gene: 4. There are 14 residues in the CDR3. Per the germline V gene, CDR1 is MNHEY and CDR2 is SVGAGI. Using its own MiXCR run on the RT-PCR reads, TCRdb lists one record per CDR3 protein. This table has about 74,000 distinct CDR3 sequences, around 27% appearing once. In its sample, this clonotype was seen a few times. Specimen: blood, either unsorted or a sorted T cell fraction (not recorded which). The sequence was obtained from a human donor who was either an allogeneic HSCT recipient or a stem cell or donor lymphocyte infusion donor (not recorded which). It is not recorded whose cells these are; they may come from a transplant donor. The chain uses TRBV6-5 and TRBJ2-7; 9 bases map to TRBD1. The CDR3 region has the DNA TGTGCCAGCAGTAAACAGGGGGCCGCCTACGAGCAGTACTTC. Translating gives CASSKQGAAYEQYF.